What follows is one T cell receptor beta chain and its context. Its antigen is undetermined. These data originate in a study of CD8 T cells in Susac syndrome. CDR1 SQVTM and CDR2 ANQGSEA come from the germline V gene. This CDR3 contains 14 residues. J lost 0 bases, V lost 6 bases, and 4 bases had no gene match. Reverse transcription of roughly 0.5 to 1 ug RNA was carried out with random hexamers. TCRdb recomputed calls from the immunoSEQ multiplex PCR reads with MiXCR, one row per CDR3 protein. The sample has some 120,000 distinct CDR3 sequences; around 94% are singletons. The study's findings and limits: The relatively small number of individuals in the TCR sequencing and HLA analysis was acknowledged by the study.

The sequencing input was CD4+ T cells from PBMCs. The gene calls are TRBV29-1 and TRBJ1-3; TRBD1 matches at 8 bases. The source of this sequence is a human donor with multiple sclerosis. This chain's CDR3 is CSVDRGASGNTIYF. CDR3 bases: TGCAGCGTAGACAGGGGAGCCTCTGGAAACACCATATATTTT.